This T cell receptor beta chain was recovered during a study of cytomegalovirus exposure and HLA in healthy donors. The donors were members of the validation cohort, which comprised 100 to 150 subjects and was separate from the first cohort of roughly 700 subjects. Germline loops: CDR1 LNHNV, CDR2 YYDKDF (reference sequence). The V end lost 3 bases, the J end lost 6 bases, and 17 bases lay between the germline ends. This CDR3 comprises 15 residues. Repertoires were generated with immunoSEQ multiplex PCR, while TCRdb's copy carries only in-frame clones and drops some. This table has just under 75,000 clones, roughly 93% appearing once.

This sequence joins TRBV15 and TRBJ1-2; a possible D gene is TRBD1 (6 bases). Sequencing was done on a sample of PBMCs. This sequence was found in a woman aged 18-29 years in good health and CMV-seropositive. The CDR3 here is CATSRVRGAADGYTF. The CDR3, as DNA: TGTGCCACCAGCAGGGTGCGGGGGGCCGCGGATGGCTACACCTTC.